The clone carrying this T cell receptor beta chain was counted once. Here immunoSEQ multiplex PCR was the method, and the copy in TCRdb shows in-frame clones only, minus some. The table includes 450,000 to 500,000 clones, approximately 78% detected once. This specimen comes from a study of shared clonotypes between healthy human individuals. V was cut by 1 base and J by 4 bases, with 11 bases left in between. Germline V lookup: CDR1 SGHDT, CDR2 YYEEEE. This CDR3 region has 14 residues. Source material: PBMCs. This sequence originates from a woman between 40 and 50 years old in good health. Some clones in this sample may be carry-over from other donors' samples. The rearrangement joins TRBV5-6 to TRBJ1-1; D is perhaps TRBD1 (6 bases). DNA for the CDR3: TGTGCCAGCAGCTTGCAGGGGTTGGGCACTGAAGCTTTCTTT. Translated: CASSLQGLGTEAFF. Full variable domain (outside the CDR3, taken from reference TRBV5-6 and TRBJ1-1): DAGVTQSPTHLIKTRGQQVTLRCSPKSGHDTVSWYQQALGQGPQFIFQYYEEEERQRGNFPDRFSGHQFPNYSSELNVNALLLGDSALYLCASSLQGLGTEAFFGQGTRLTVV.